The 28 T cell receptor beta chains reported below all come from one sample, sequenced in a study of CD8+ T cells in alopecia areata. The authors extracted RNA and reverse transcribed it into cDNA as the sequencing template. Measured with immunoSEQ multiplex PCR; TCRdb has only the in-frame clones, and not every one. The sample lists over 150,000 clones; roughly three fifths were seen once. Treatment indicated: oral pan-JAK inhibitor, 5-10 mg twice daily. The specimen was CD4+ T cells sorted from blood, collected at week 4, from a patient treated with tofacitinib. The receptor source for this set is a human donor with alopecia areata.

This clone was seen a handful of times. As DNA, the CDR3 is TGTGCCAGCAGCACCGGGACAGGGACCTACGAGCAGTACTTC. Translated, it gives CASSTGTGTYEQYF. V is TRBV11-1 and J is TRBJ2-7, with 9 bases that match TRBD1. Trimming took 5 bases from V and 2 from J; bases not matched to a gene: 4. Looked up from germline, CDR1 is SGHAT and CDR2 is FQDESV (reference sequence). The CDR3 covers 14 residues. The full variable domain, in which reference TRBV11-1 and TRBJ2-7 provide the parts outside the CDR3, is EAEVAQSPRYKITEKSQAVAFWCDPISGHATLYWYRQILGQGPELLVQFQDESVVDDSQLPKDRFSAERLKGVDSTLKIQPAELGDSAMYLCASSTGTGTYEQYFGPGTRLTVT.

This clone was seen more than once but under ten times. The chain is built from TRBV29-1 and TRBJ2-2, with unresolved D. This CDR3 has 13 amino acids. CDR1 SQVTM and CDR2 ANQGSEA come from the germline V gene. The V end was cut by 6 bases, the J end by 2 bases, with 10 bases between. The CDR3 DNA sequence: TGCAGCGTCGCTCGGGCTAACACCGGGGAGCTGTTTTTT. It codes for CSVARANTGELFF.

In regard to this clone: The junction shows a germline mismatch at one end, possibly a read error. This chain uses TRBV7-7 with TRBJ2-3; 10 nucleotides match TRBD1. Germline V gives CDR1 SSHAT, CDR2 FNYEAQ (reference sequence). This CDR3 comprises 15 residues. The CDR3: CASSLGQGVTDTQYF. In DNA, the CDR3 is TGTGCTAGCAGCTTAGGACAGGGGGTGACAGATACGCAGTATTTT.

The rearrangement joins TRBV4-3 to TRBJ2-2, with 10 bases identical to TRBD1. The CDR3 sequence is 16 residues long. Germline V CDR1 and CDR2: LGHNA, YSLEER. Unmatched junction bases numbered 9, after V lost 6 bases and J lost 5 bases. In nucleotides, the CDR3 is TGCGCCAGCAGTAAGCTGGGACAGGGGATTACCGGGGAGCTGTTTTTT. It yields the protein CASSKLGQGITGELFF.

This rearrangement joins TRBV5-1 to TRBJ2-5, with D perhaps TRBD1 (5 bases). The CDR3 extends over 16 amino acids. V was cut by 0 bases and J by 2 bases, with 14 bases left in between. CDR1 and CDR2 (germline): SGHRS, YFSETQ. Here the CDR3 DNA reads TGCGCCAGCAGCTTGGTCGGGCTAGGGGTACAAGAGACCCAGTACTTC. Translating it yields CASSLVGLGVQETQYF.

This chain links TRBV29-1 with TRBJ2-3, with D perhaps TRBD1 (6 bases). Trimming pared 3 bases from V and 4 bases from J, leaving 14 bases between. Germline lookup yields CDR1 SQVTM and CDR2 ANQGSEA. The CDR3 loop spans 14 amino acids. CDR3 in amino acids: CSVETRDTPDTQYF. The CDR3 DNA reads TGCAGCGTTGAGACCAGGGACACGCCAGATACGCAGTATTTT.

The rearrangement uses TRBV29-1 and TRBJ2-7; TRBD1 matches 8 bases. Per germline, CDR1 SQVTM and CDR2 ANQGSEA. This CDR3 region has 15 residues. With V trimmed by 6 bases and J by 0 bases, 10 bases remained unmatched. CDR3 bases: TGCAGCGTCGCCGGACAGGGCAGGAGCTCCTACGAGCAGTACTTC. As protein: CSVAGQGRSSYEQYF.

The chain joins TRBV11-2 to TRBJ2-7; the D is unclear. Between the trimmed V and J ends, which lost 3 bases and 3 bases, there was a span of 15 bases. The CDR3 contains 15 residues. Germline lookup yields CDR1 SGHAT and CDR2 FQNNGV. CDR3 coding DNA: TGTGCCAGCAGCTTTAACGGAGCCGCCTACTACGAGCAGTACTTC. Residues: CASSFNGAAYYEQYF.

This clone was seen just once. The V gene is TRBV5-1, the J gene TRBJ1-3, with D possibly TRBD1 on 5 matching bases. Germline values: CDR1 SGHRS, CDR2 YFSETQ. The length of the CDR3 is 15 residues. V lost 3 bases and J 0 bases, leaving 10 bases between the germline ends. Here the CDR3 DNA reads TGCGCCAGCAGCTACTCAGGGAACTCTGGAAACACCATATATTTT. Its protein product is CASSYSGNSGNTIYF. The full variable domain, completed using reference TRBV5-1 and TRBJ1-3, is KAGVTQTPRYLIKTRGQQVTLSCSPISGHRSVSWYQQTPGQGLQFLFEYFSETQRNKGNFPGRFSGRQFSNSRSEMNVSTLELGDSALYLCASSYSGNSGNTIYFGEGSWLTVV.

This clone turned up a few times. The chain links TRBV30 to TRBJ1-1; D gene ambiguous. The germline V gene has CDR1 GTSNPN and CDR2 SVGIG (reference sequence). The CDR3 is 13 amino acids. V lost 3 bases and J lost 0, with 8 bases in between. CDR3 DNA sequence: TGTGCCTGGAGCCTAAATATGAACACTGAAGCTTTCTTT. It translates to CAWSLNMNTEAFF.

The genes are TRBV29-1 and TRBJ2-7, with TRBD2 matching over 9 bases. The CDR3 loop spans 12 amino acids. Germline V gives CDR1 SQVTM, CDR2 ANQGSEA. Unmatched junction bases numbered 4, after V lost 7 bases and J lost 3 bases. Here the CDR3 DNA reads TGCAGCGGAGTAGCGGGAGACTACGAGCAGTACTTC. Its translation is CSGVAGDYEQYF.

The chain combines TRBV30 with TRBJ2-1; a possible D gene is TRBD2 (5 bases). Germline-derived CDR1 and CDR2 are GTSNPN and SVGIG (reference sequence). V was clipped by 0 bases and J by 4 bases, with 10 bases between them. This CDR3 region has 14 residues. The CDR3 region is CAWSVVGVYNEQFF. CDR3 coding DNA: TGTGCCTGGAGTGTAGTCGGGGTGTACAATGAGCAGTTCTTC.

This clone has more than one count but fewer than ten. The chain recombines TRBV7-2 with TRBJ2-7; TRBD2 aligns across 7 bases. Per the germline V gene, CDR1 is SGHTA and CDR2 is FQGNSA. V gave up 1 base and J gave up 2 bases; unmatched junction bases: 11. CDR3 length: 17 amino acids. In nucleotides, the CDR3 is TGTGCCAGCAGCTTAGTTCGGGGGGTAGGGCAAGCCTACGAGCAGTACTTC. Translation gives CASSLVRGVGQAYEQYF.

V and J are TRBV29-1 and TRBJ2-3; D perhaps matches TRBD1 (9 bases). CDR1 and CDR2 (germline): SQVTM, ANQGSEA. V was shortened by 4 bases and J by 1 base, with 27 bases between the two germline ends. The CDR3 is made up of 19 amino acids. As DNA, the CDR3 is TGCAGCGTTGCGAGAGACAGGGGGTTCTTAGCGGGACGCACAGATACGCAGTATTTT. This gives the protein CSVARDRGFLAGRTDTQYF.

V is TRBV18 and J is TRBJ2-7, with 9 positions matching TRBD2. CDR1 KGHSH and CDR2 LQKENI come from the germline V gene. Trimming cost V 5 bases and J 1 base; bases outside gene matches: 3. The CDR3 spans 14 residues. In DNA, the CDR3 is TGTGCCAGCTCATCAGCGGGAGGTTCCTACGAGCAGTACTTC. Encoded protein: CASSSAGGSYEQYF.

A single count supports this clone. V is TRBV27 and J is TRBJ2-5; D is possibly TRBD1 (6 bases). From germline, CDR1 is MNHEY and CDR2 SMNVEV (reference sequence). The CDR3 covers 14 residues. Trimming stripped 4 bases from V and 0 bases from J, with 9 bases between. CDR3 nucleotide sequence: TGTGCCAGCAGTTCCTACAGGGACCAAGAGACCCAGTACTTC. This encodes CASSSYRDQETQYF.

The DNA of the CDR3 is TGCAGCGTCTTGGACAGTCTTCTTGAAAAACTGTTTTTT. Translation: CSVLDSLLEKLFF. The chain combines TRBV29-1 with TRBJ1-4, with a weak D call TRBD1 (6 bases). CDR1 and CDR2 (germline): SQVTM, ANQGSEA. This CDR3 has 13 residues. V was trimmed by 6 bases and J by 7 bases, leaving 15 bases between them.

This clone has just a few counts. The genes are TRBV30 and TRBJ2-1; perhaps TRBD2 as D (5 bases). The germline CDR1 and CDR2 sequences are GTSNPN and SVGIG (reference sequence). The CDR3 consists of 11 residues. Trimming pared 2 bases from V and 15 bases from J, leaving 14 bases between. CDR3 nucleotides: TGTGCCTGGAGTCGAGGGAAAGGTCTGTTCTTC. It encodes CAWSRGKGLFF.

The chain uses TRBV6-5 and TRBJ2-7, with D unclear. The CDR3 extends over 16 amino acids. CDR1 and CDR2 (germline): MNHEY, SVGAGI. The germline V and J ends were trimmed by 0 bases and 0 bases, with 12 bases remaining between them. CDR3 DNA: TGTGCCAGCAGTTACTCGGCGACCCGGAGCTCCTACGAGCAGTACTTC. As protein: CASSYSATRSSYEQYF.

Only a few counts were recorded for this clone. This chain connects TRBV7-9 to TRBJ2-5, with 11 positions matching TRBD2. Trimming at V came to 5 bases and at J to 0 bases, leaving 8 bases not matched to a gene. The CDR3 consists of 17 residues. From germline, CDR1 is SEHNR and CDR2 FQNEAQ (reference sequence). CDR3 nucleotide sequence: TGTGCCAGCAGCCACGCGACGACTAGCGGGAACCAAGAGACCCAGTACTTC. Amino acids: CASSHATTSGNQETQYF.

The V gene is TRBV6-5, the J gene TRBJ2-7; 7 bases are a match to TRBD2. Trimming at V came to 4 bases and at J to 5 bases, leaving 11 bases not matched to a gene. CDR3 size: 15 residues. The germline gives CDR1 MNHEY, CDR2 SVGAGI. The DNA of the CDR3 is TGTGCCAGCAGTTCATCAGGACTAGTTTCCCACGAGCAGTACTTC. The encoded protein is CASSSSGLVSHEQYF.

The chain couples TRBV15 to TRBJ2-2; 8 bases fit TRBD1. Germline-derived CDR1 and CDR2 are LNHNV and YYDKDF (reference sequence). The CDR3 has 13 amino acids. With V trimmed by 8 bases and J by 4 bases, 3 bases remained unmatched. In DNA form, the CDR3 reads TGTGCCACCCGGACAGGGCCCACCGGGGAGCTGTTTTTT. This gives the protein CATRTGPTGELFF.

This chain uses TRBV18 with TRBJ2-3, with D hard to call. There are 13 residues in the CDR3. V lost 5 bases, J lost 1 base, and 7 bases lay in between. Germline values: CDR1 KGHSH, CDR2 LQKENI. The CDR3 region is CASSYIRTDTQYF. As DNA, the CDR3 is TGTGCCAGCTCATACATACGCACAGATACGCAGTATTTT.

This clone was counted only a few times. V usage is TRBV7-2 and J usage is TRBJ2-1; D is uncertain. The CDR3 sequence is 13 residues long. Per the germline V gene, CDR1 is SGHTA and CDR2 is FQGNSA. Deletions cut 5 bases from V and 5 bases from J, with 10 bases between. CDR3 amino acids: CASSPTTDNEQFF. CDR3 DNA sequence: TGTGCCAGCAGCCCAACAACTGACAATGAGCAGTTCTTC.

This clone was counted only a few times. V gene TRBV29-1 combines with J gene TRBJ2-5; tentatively, D is TRBD2 (5 bases). CDR1 is SQVTM and CDR2 is ANQGSEA in the germline V gene. The CDR3 is made up of 13 amino acids. Trimming left V 6 bases short and J 2 bases short, with 13 bases between. For the CDR3, the DNA is TGCAGCGTACCGGGCGGCGGGCAAGAGACCCAGTACTTC. Translation: CSVPGGGQETQYF.

The rearrangement links TRBV7-9 to TRBJ2-5; possible D gene TRBD2, 6 bases. From germline, CDR1 is SEHNR and CDR2 FQNEAQ (reference sequence). V lost 4 bases and J 5 bases, leaving 14 bases between the germline ends. The CDR3 extends over 14 amino acids. CDR3 amino acids: CASSSLGGRETQYF. In DNA, the CDR3 is TGTGCCAGCAGCTCCCTGGGGGGTCGGGAGACCCAGTACTTC. The full variable domain, its missing parts supplied by reference TRBV7-9 and TRBJ2-5, is DTGVSQNPRHKITKRGQNVTFRCDPISEHNRLYWYRQTLGQGPEFLTYFQNEAQLEKSRLLSDRFSAERPKGSFSTLEIQRTEQGDSAMYLCASSSLGGRETQYFGPGTRLLVL.

This chain connects TRBV29-1 to TRBJ1-1, with TRBD1 matching 7 bases. Germline CDR1 SQVTM, CDR2 ANQGSEA. The ends lost 7 bases at V and 1 base at J; junction bases unmatched: 6. This CDR3 comprises 13 residues. CDR3 amino acids: CSAATGANTEAFF. The CDR3 coding sequence is TGCAGCGCTGCCACAGGGGCGAACACTGAAGCTTTCTTT.

This clone has a handful of counts. The chain employs TRBV29-1 and TRBJ2-1; a weak D match, TRBD2 (6 bases). This CDR3 contains 13 residues. Germline-derived CDR1 and CDR2 are SQVTM and ANQGSEA. The V end was cut by 6 bases, the J end by 5 bases, with 14 bases between. CDR3 sequence: CSVDGTSNNEQFF. The CDR3, as DNA: TGCAGCGTGGACGGGACTTCGAACAATGAGCAGTTCTTC.